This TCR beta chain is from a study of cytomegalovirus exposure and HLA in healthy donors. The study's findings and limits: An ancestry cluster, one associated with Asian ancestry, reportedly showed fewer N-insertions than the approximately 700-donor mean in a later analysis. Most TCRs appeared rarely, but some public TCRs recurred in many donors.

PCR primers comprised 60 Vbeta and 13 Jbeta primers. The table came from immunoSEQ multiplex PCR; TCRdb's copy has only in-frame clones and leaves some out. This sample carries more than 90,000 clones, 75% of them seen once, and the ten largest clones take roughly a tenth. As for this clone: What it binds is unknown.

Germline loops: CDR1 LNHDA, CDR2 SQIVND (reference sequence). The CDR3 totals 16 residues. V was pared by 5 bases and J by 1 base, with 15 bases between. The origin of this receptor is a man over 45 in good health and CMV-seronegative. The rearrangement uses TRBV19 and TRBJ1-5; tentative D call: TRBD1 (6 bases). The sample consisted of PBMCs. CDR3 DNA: TGTGCCAGTAGTGCCACGGGGGGCGGGAGCAATCAGCCCCAGCATTTT. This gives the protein CASSATGGGSNQPQHF.